This T cell receptor beta chain was identified in a study of CD8 T cells in cerebrospinal fluid in Alzheimer's disease. TCRdb reanalyzed the 10x single-cell sequencing reads, giving one entry per CDR3 protein sequence and no DNA. The sample has about 1,100 distinct CDR3 sequences. Measured by frequency, this clonotype is medium-sized. CDR1 is LGHDT and CDR2 is YNNKEL in the germline V gene (reference sequence). CDR3 length equals 19 residues. The rearrangement links TRBV3-1 to TRBJ2-7; TCRdb outputs TRBD1, but without DNA this stays unchecked. The clonotype comes from a human donor with mild cognitive impairment. Source material: cerebrospinal fluid. The chain's CDR3 is CASSQGPPGTGGSSYEQYF.